The 10 T cell receptor beta chains given below trace back to one sample, sequenced in a study of human T cells and chemical hapten exposure. Time point meaning: patch test 1, 2 weeks after DPC sensitization. This sample's treatment: therapeutic diphenylcyclopropenone sensitization with weekly scalp DPC. TCRdb passed the RACE reads through MiXCR, listing each CDR3 protein once. The sample records 300,000 to 350,000 distinct CDR3 sequences, around 7% being singletons. The material was whole blood, obtained in connection with sensitization to the hapten diphenylcyclopropenone (DPC). These receptors were collected from a woman under 30 with alopecia areata. Some clones in this sample may be carry-over from other donors' samples.

This clonotype was seen at least ten times. The V call is TRBV6-5, the J call TRBJ1-4, with 7 positions matching TRBD1. CDR3 size: 14 residues. CDR1 MNHEY and CDR2 SVGAGI come from the germline V gene. V trimming: 11 bases; J trimming: 4 bases; junction bases outside the gene matches: 10. CDR3 sequence: CAPGGGQFNEKLFF. The CDR3 bases are TGTGCCCCAGGGGGGGGACAGTTTAATGAAAAACTGTTTTTT.

This clonotype was picked up many times. The CDR3 DNA is TGTGCCAGCAGTTACGGTAGCGAGCAGTACTTC. Translation gives CASSYGSEQYF. This sequence joins TRBV6-2 or TRBV6-3 and TRBJ2-7; D not resolved. Germline values: CDR1 MNHEY, CDR2 SVGEGT. The CDR3 spans 11 residues. V lost 2 bases and J 6 bases, leaving 5 bases between the germline ends.

The chain combines TRBV27 with TRBJ2-4; no clear D. Per germline, CDR1 MNHEY and CDR2 SMNVEV (reference sequence). The length of the CDR3 is 17 residues. V lost 2 bases, J lost 0 bases, and 14 bases lay in between. In nucleotides, the CDR3 is TGTGCCAGCAGTTTAAGGGCCCAGTCCTTAGCCAAAAACATTCAGTACTTC. Protein product: CASSLRAQSLAKNIQYF.

The chain has TRBV23-1 and TRBJ1-5; D remains ambiguous. TRBV23-1 is given ORF status, its function remaining uncertain. Trimming removed 0 bases at V and 0 bases at J, with 18 bases between. The length of the CDR3 is 19 residues. The CDR3 sequence is CASSQSWKKGGASNQPQHF. CDR3 DNA sequence: TGCGCCAGCAGTCAATCGTGGAAGAAGGGAGGCGCTAGCAATCAGCCCCAGCATTTT.

The rearrangement links TRBV12-3 or TRBV12-4 to TRBJ1-5; D is possibly TRBD1 (5 bases). V lost 4 bases and J 4 bases, leaving 11 bases between the germline ends. This CDR3 comprises 14 residues. The DNA for the CDR3 is TGTGCCAGCAGTTCCCGGGGCATTAATCAGCCCCAGCATTTT. Its translation: CASSSRGINQPQHF.

This clonotype was detected a few times. This chain uses TRBV12-3 or TRBV12-4 with TRBJ2-3; D call uncertain. The germline V and J ends were trimmed by 6 bases and 4 bases, with 5 bases remaining between them. The CDR3 sequence is 11 residues long. The CDR3 sequence is CASSGPDTQYF. In DNA, the CDR3 is TGTGCCAGCAGCGGCCCAGATACGCAGTATTTT.

The table lists this clonotype with many counts. The chain has TRBV5-1 and TRBJ2-5; D not resolved. Looked up from germline, CDR1 is SGHRS and CDR2 is YFSETQ. With 2 bases removed from V and 3 bases from J, the gap between germline ends came to 5 bases. The CDR3 length is 12 residues. Here the CDR3 DNA reads TGCGCCAGCAGCTTCCAGGAAGAGACCCAGTACTTC. Amino acids: CASSFQEETQYF.

This clonotype was counted only a few times. The CDR3 nucleotides are TGCAGCGTTGAGGATGGCGGGACACCCATCGAGACCCAGTACTTC. Amino acid sequence: CSVEDGGTPIETQYF. The chain uses TRBV29-1 and TRBJ2-5; D is possibly TRBD1 or TRBD2 (6 bases each). Trimming stripped 3 bases from V and 5 bases from J, with 19 bases between. The CDR3 spans 15 residues. Germline V CDR1 and CDR2: SQVTM, ANQGSEA.

Ten or more counts support this clonotype. This chain connects TRBV14 to TRBJ2-6, with no clear D. V lost 0 bases and J lost 0, with 6 bases in between. The germline V gene has CDR1 SGHDN and CDR2 FVKESK. This CDR3 comprises 16 residues. In DNA form, the CDR3 reads TGTGCCAGCAGCCAAGACTCCCACTCTGGGGCCAACGTCCTGACTTTC. As protein: CASSQDSHSGANVLTF.

This clonotype was counted ten times or more. The J gene is TRBJ1-4, the V gene TRBV9; D might be TRBD1 (5 bases). Germline lookup yields CDR1 SGDLS and CDR2 YYNGEE. Trimming stripped 0 bases from V and 8 bases from J, with 14 bases between. This CDR3 has 15 residues. In nucleotides, the CDR3 is TGTGCCAGCAGCGTAGGCGGCAGGGATGGCGAAAAACTGTTTTTT. This sequence encodes CASSVGGRDGEKLFF.